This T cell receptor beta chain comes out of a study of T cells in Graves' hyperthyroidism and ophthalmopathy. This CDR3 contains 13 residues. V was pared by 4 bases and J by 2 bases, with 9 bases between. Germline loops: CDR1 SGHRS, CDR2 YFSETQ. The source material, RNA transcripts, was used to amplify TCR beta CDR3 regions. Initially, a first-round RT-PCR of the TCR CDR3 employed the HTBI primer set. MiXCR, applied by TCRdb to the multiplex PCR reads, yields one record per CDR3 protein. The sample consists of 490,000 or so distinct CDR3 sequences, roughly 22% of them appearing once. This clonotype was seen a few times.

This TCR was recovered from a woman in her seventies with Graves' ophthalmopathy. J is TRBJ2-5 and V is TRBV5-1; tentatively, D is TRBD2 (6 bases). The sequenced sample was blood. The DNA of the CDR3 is TGCGCCAGCAGCGGGGGAGGTCAAGAGACCCAGTACTTC. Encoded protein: CASSGGGQETQYF.